These 21 T cell receptor beta chains were all obtained from the same sample, sequenced in a study of blood T cell repertoires in COVID-19. The assay was immunoSEQ multiplex PCR, and TCRdb's table has in-frame clones only and misses some. Of around 200,000 clones listed, roughly 80% were seen once; the top ten hold roughly 7%. Sequenced material: peripheral blood. These receptors came from a human donor in a cohort sampled during active COVID-19.

The rearrangement uses TRBV7-2 and TRBJ2-5, with D possibly TRBD2 on 7 matching bases. Germline V gene lookup returns CDR1 SGHTA and CDR2 FQGNSA. The V end lost 3 bases, the J end lost 2 bases, and 13 bases lay between the germline ends. The CDR3 totals 15 residues. The DNA of the CDR3 is TGTGCCAGCAGCTTTGCGGGGGCCTGGCAAGAGACCCAGTACTTC. Protein sequence: CASSFAGAWQETQYF.

The V gene is TRBV3-1 (or the pseudogene TRBV3-2), the J gene TRBJ2-7; 12 bases match TRBD2. Germline loops: CDR1 LGHDT, CDR2 YNNKEL (reference sequence). The CDR3 consists of 14 residues. The V segment lost 1 base and the J segment 7 bases; nucleotides outside the gene matches: 2. The CDR3 spells CASSQGLAGDEQYF. The CDR3 nucleotides are TGTGCCAGCAGCCAAGGACTAGCGGGGGATGAGCAGTACTTC.

The J gene is TRBJ2-2, the V gene TRBV3-1 (or the pseudogene TRBV3-2); TRBD2 matches 10 bases. The germline CDR1 and CDR2 sequences are LGHDT and YNNKEL (reference sequence). Trimming removed 4 bases from V and 6 bases from J; junction bases left unmatched: 5. The CDR3 runs to 15 residues. In nucleotides, the CDR3 is TGTGCCAGCAGCCCCCCTAGCGGGGGTCCCGGGGAGCTGTTTTTT. Amino acid sequence: CASSPPSGGPGELFF.

V gene TRBV5-1 combines with J gene TRBJ2-1; 12 bases agree with TRBD2. This CDR3 contains 17 residues. The germline V gene has CDR1 SGHRS and CDR2 YFSETQ. Trimming at V came to 2 bases and at J to 6 bases, leaving 9 bases not matched to a gene. The CDR3 region has the DNA TGCGCCAGCAGCTTTCCACTAGCGGGGGGCCCCGGCAATGAGCAGTTCTTC. This gives the protein CASSFPLAGGPGNEQFF.

V is TRBV5-1 and J is TRBJ1-2; D perhaps matches TRBD1 (5 bases). CDR1 and CDR2 from the germline V gene are SGHRS and YFSETQ. This CDR3 region has 15 residues. V was shortened by 4 bases and J by 3 bases, with 16 bases between the two germline ends. The CDR3 protein is CASSPEAGRDYGYTF. CDR3 sequence (DNA): TGCGCCAGCAGCCCCGAGGCAGGGAGGGACTATGGCTACACCTTC.

This chain links TRBV25-1 with TRBJ1-4, with D possibly TRBD1 on 5 matching bases. This CDR3 is 15 amino acids long. V was cut by 3 bases and J by 8 bases, with 16 bases left in between. Germline CDR1 reads MGHDK; CDR2 reads SYGVNS. This chain's CDR3 is CASSERTGRHEKLFF. In DNA, the CDR3 is TGTGCCAGCAGTGAGAGAACAGGTCGGCACGAAAAACTGTTTTTT.

The rearrangement uses TRBV6-6 and TRBJ1-3, with a tentative D call TRBD1 (6 bases). Between the trimmed V and J ends, which lost 6 bases and 0 bases, there was a span of 15 bases. This CDR3 has 16 amino acids. The germline gives CDR1 MNHNY, CDR2 SVGAGI (reference sequence). The CDR3 sequence: CASRPTGSYSGNTIYF. The CDR3 nucleotides are TGTGCCAGCAGACCCACAGGGAGTTACTCTGGAAACACCATATATTTT.

The chain joins TRBV4-1 to TRBJ1-6; TRBD1 matches at 7 bases. The CDR3 contains 15 residues. V lost 5 bases to trimming and J lost 7 bases; unmatched junction nucleotides: 8. Germline V gene lookup returns CDR1 MGHRA and CDR2 YSYEKL. This CDR3 reads CASSIQGVENSPLHF. The CDR3 bases are TGCGCCAGCAGCATCCAGGGGGTAGAGAATTCACCCCTCCACTTT.

The chain uses TRBV19 and TRBJ2-7, with 8 positions matching TRBD1. Germline V gene data show CDR1 as LNHDA and CDR2 as SQIVND (reference sequence). This CDR3 contains 14 residues. The junction had 6 bases not matched to a gene; V was cut back by 5 bases and J by 3 bases. The CDR3 loop is CASSSGQAYYEQYF. Written as DNA, the CDR3 is TGTGCCAGTAGTTCGGGACAGGCGTACTACGAGCAGTACTTC.

The chain carries TRBV10-3 and TRBJ2-5; 12 positions match TRBD2. CDR1 and CDR2 from the germline V gene are ENHRY and SYGVKD. The V segment lost 5 bases and the J segment 4 bases; nucleotides outside the gene matches: 8. The CDR3 contains 16 residues. The CDR3 DNA follows: TGTGCCATCAGTCGGACTAGCGGGGCGTCAGGAGAGACCCAGTACTTC. Protein product: CAISRTSGASGETQYF.

V is TRBV20-1 and J is TRBJ2-7; possibly TRBD1 for D (5 bases). V lost 3 bases to trimming and J lost 6 bases, with 6 bases between them. The germline gives CDR1 DFQATT, CDR2 SNEGSKA (reference sequence). This CDR3 is 10 amino acids long. As DNA, the CDR3 is TGCAGTGCTAGTGGGGCCGAGCAGTACTTC. Its protein is CSASGAEQYF.

The V and J genes are TRBV30 and TRBJ1-5; the D gene is possibly TRBD1 (5 bases). CDR3 length equals 14 residues. Trimming took off 5 bases at V and 2 bases at J, with 13 bases between the two ends. In germline, CDR1 is GTSNPN, CDR2 SVGIG (reference sequence). As DNA, the CDR3 is TGTGCCTGGGCCCAGACAGAGGGCAATCAGCCCCAGCATTTT. Protein sequence: CAWAQTEGNQPQHF.

The rearrangement uses TRBV6-5 and TRBJ1-1, with 8 bases lining up with TRBD1. The CDR3 length is 13 residues. Germline CDR1 reads MNHEY; CDR2 reads SVGAGI. The junction had 9 bases not matched to a gene; V was cut back by 10 bases and J by 5 bases. In nucleotides, the CDR3 is TGTGCCACTCGAGGACAGGGAGGGACTGAAGCTTTCTTT. It is translated as CATRGQGGTEAFF.

This clone was seen more than once but under ten times. This chain connects TRBV5-4 to TRBJ2-7; 8 positions match TRBD1. CDR1 is SGHNT, CDR2 YYREEE, per germline (reference sequence). The CDR3 consists of 17 residues. Trimming took 4 bases from V and 1 from J; bases not matched to a gene: 13. The CDR3 DNA follows: TGTGCCAGCAGCCCTCTCAATCCAGGGGGCCTGTCCTACGAGCAGTACTTC. This gives the protein CASSPLNPGGLSYEQYF.

This clone occurred once. The chain combines TRBV4-1 with TRBJ1-3; D unresolved. This CDR3 is built from 16 residues. Germline V gene data show CDR1 as MGHRA and CDR2 as YSYEKL. Trimming left V 1 base short and J 0 bases short, with 10 bases between. CDR3 DNA: TGCGCCAGCAGCCAAGGCTGGCCCAACTCTGGAAACACCATATATTTT. This codes for CASSQGWPNSGNTIYF.

The chain joins TRBV7-2 to TRBJ1-4; 7 nucleotides agree with TRBD1. The CDR3 contains 15 residues. CDR1 and CDR2 from the germline V gene are SGHTA and FQGNSA. The junction had 7 bases not matched to a gene; V was cut back by 6 bases and J by 3 bases. The CDR3 coding sequence is TGTGCCAGCAGGAAAGGGGGCAGAGCTAATGAAAAACTGTTTTTT. This gives the protein CASRKGGRANEKLFF.

CDR3 region: CASMEGAKNIQYF. CDR3 DNA: TGTGCCTCCATGGAGGGTGCCAAAAACATTCAGTACTTC. The chain carries TRBV19 and TRBJ2-4; possible D gene TRBD2, 6 bases. This CDR3 has 13 residues. Germline V CDR1 and CDR2: LNHDA, SQIVND (reference sequence). Trimming left V 11 bases short and J 1 base short, with 12 bases between.

This chain links TRBV12-3 or TRBV12-4 with TRBJ2-7; 7 bases are shared with TRBD2. The CDR3 is 13 residues long. The J segment lost 7 bases and the V segment lost 3 bases, leaving 6 bases of the junction unmatched. Here the CDR3 reads CASSLSSGGEQYF. For the CDR3, the DNA is TGTGCCAGCAGTTTGTCTAGCGGCGGGGAGCAGTACTTC.

Only one count was recorded for this clone. Other DNA sequences of this sample code for an identical CDR3. This chain connects TRBV2 to TRBJ2-7, with 9 bases identical to TRBD2. V dropped 7 bases and J dropped 1; count of bases not matched to a gene: 20. The CDR3 length is 19 residues. Germline V gene data show CDR1 as SNHLY and CDR2 as FYNNEI. The CDR3 DNA is TGTGCCAGCATAGGGGGGATCGCGGATAGCGGGGGTCGGTCCTACGAGCAGTACTTC. Protein sequence: CASIGGIADSGGRSYEQYF.

This sequence joins TRBV5-1 and TRBJ2-5; D is uncertain. Trimming pared 4 bases from V and 5 bases from J, leaving 18 bases between. The CDR3 consists of 15 residues. CDR1 is SGHRS and CDR2 is YFSETQ in the germline V gene. CDR3 protein: CASSRLDPIRETQYF. CDR3 nucleotide sequence: TGCGCCAGCAGCCGACTCGATCCTATCCGGGAGACCCAGTACTTC.

This clone was found a few times. This chain uses TRBV4-1 with TRBJ1-2; weak D call: TRBD1 (5 bases). The CDR3 contains 17 residues. CDR1 and CDR2 (germline): MGHRA, YSYEKL. Trimming shortened V by 1 base and J by 8 bases, and 23 bases separated the two germline ends. CDR3 bases: TGCGCCAGCAGCCAAGTAGGGGTGGGGTACGGTTCGTTAGGCTACACCTTC. Protein product: CASSQVGVGYGSLGYTF.